These 6 T cell receptor beta chains were all obtained from the same sample, sequenced in a study of tumour-infiltrating T cells in Burkitt lymphoma. The protocol was immunoSEQ multiplex PCR, while the TCRdb copy is restricted to in-frame clones and leaves out a portion. The table includes about 1,000 clones, 10% to 15% detected once. The sequenced material came from tumor tissue. The receptors here all came from a human donor with Burkitt lymphoma.

As to this clone: The junction does not match germline at one end; this may be a read error. The CDR3 sequence: CASSVGDRAYQEAQYF. Written as DNA, the CDR3 is TGTGCCAGCAGCGTAGGGGACAGGGCCTACCAAGAGGCCCAGTACTTC. The chain uses TRBV9 and TRBJ2-5; 9 positions match TRBD1. The germline V gene encodes CDR1 SGDLS and CDR2 YYNGEE. CDR3 length: 16 residues.

This clone was found a few times. V usage is TRBV7-8 and J usage is TRBJ2-1; 7 bases fit TRBD1. The length of the CDR3 is 13 residues. J was trimmed by 15 bases and V by 3 bases; bases with no gene match: 11. Germline lookup yields CDR1 SGHVS and CDR2 FQNEAQ. As DNA, the CDR3 is TGTGCCAGCAGCTTTAGTTTAGACAGGGATTCGTTCTTC. Translating it yields CASSFSLDRDSFF. Supplemented by reference TRBV7-8 and TRBJ2-1, the full variable domain reads GAGVSQSPRYKVAKRGQDVALRCDPISGHVSLFWYQQALGQGPEFLTYFQNEAQLDKSGLPSDRFFAERPEGSVSTLKIQRTQQEDSAVYLCASSFSLDRDSFFGPGTRLTVL.

The V and J genes are TRBV2 and TRBJ1-2; D may be TRBD1 (5 bases). Per the germline V gene, CDR1 is SNHLY and CDR2 is FYNNEI. This CDR3 is 14 amino acids long. V dropped 3 bases and J dropped 5 bases, with 13 bases sitting between them. CDR3 sequence reads: CASSDGVGQYGYTF. CDR3 nucleotide sequence: TGTGCCAGCAGTGATGGGGTCGGACAATATGGCTACACCTTC.

The chain carries TRBV7-8 and TRBJ2-2; perhaps TRBD2 as D (5 bases). Germline assignment: CDR1 SGHVS and CDR2 FQNEAQ. The CDR3 is 15 residues long. Trimming removed 8 bases from V and 3 bases from J, with 16 bases in between. CDR3 sequence (DNA): TGTGCCAGCGTCCGGGGAACAGCTTACACCGGGGAGCTGTTTTTT. This codes for CASVRGTAYTGELFF. Full variable domain (outside the CDR3, taken from reference TRBV7-8 and TRBJ2-2): GAGVSQSPRYKVAKRGQDVALRCDPISGHVSLFWYQQALGQGPEFLTYFQNEAQLDKSGLPSDRFFAERPEGSVSTLKIQRTQQEDSAVYLCASVRGTAYTGELFFGEGSRLTVL.

This chain joins TRBV27 and TRBJ2-7; 10 bases align to TRBD1. The ends lost 2 bases at V and 2 bases at J; junction bases unmatched: 9. The germline gives CDR1 MNHEY, CDR2 SMNVEV (reference sequence). This CDR3 spans 17 amino acids. The CDR3 DNA reads TGTGCCAGCAGTTTAAAGGGGTATGGGACAGGGGCCTACGAGCAGTACTTC. Its protein product is CASSLKGYGTGAYEQYF.

This clone was observed a few times. The rearrangement uses TRBV19 and TRBJ2-7, with D tentatively TRBD2 (6 bases). Trimming left V 1 base short and J 1 base short, with 14 bases between. The CDR3 totals 16 residues. Germline lookup yields CDR1 LNHDA and CDR2 SQIVND (reference sequence). The chain's CDR3 is CASSIVIGSPSYEQYF. The DNA for the CDR3 is TGTGCCAGTAGTATAGTTATCGGGAGCCCATCCTACGAGCAGTACTTC.